The clone carrying this TCR beta chain occurred a few times. Patients at the Seattle site were enrolled during active infection and followed longitudinally. The data originate from a study of blood T cell repertoires in COVID-19. Study as a whole: The study drew acute and convalescent COVID-19 samples from the United States, Italy and Spain. PBMCs, B-cell-depleted T cells, or T cells provided the cDNA or gDNA that made up the material.

Generated by immunoSEQ multiplex PCR, the TCRdb table keeps only in-frame clones and is missing some. The data contain tens of thousands of clones, around four fifths of them singletons. This CDR3 is 19 amino acids long. CDR1 is SGHKS and CDR2 is YYEKEE in the germline V gene (reference sequence). Germline trimming cut 5 bases from V and 0 bases from J; bases unmatched to any gene: 14. Sequencing was done on a sample of peripheral blood. The source is a man aged 60 to 69 with COVID-19, enrolled during active disease. The V call is TRBV5-5, the J call TRBJ2-1; 10 bases agree with TRBD2. CDR3 region: CASRLGLAGALSSYNEQFF. CDR3 in DNA: TGTGCCAGCAGGCTCGGGCTAGCGGGAGCGCTGAGCTCCTACAATGAGCAGTTCTTC.